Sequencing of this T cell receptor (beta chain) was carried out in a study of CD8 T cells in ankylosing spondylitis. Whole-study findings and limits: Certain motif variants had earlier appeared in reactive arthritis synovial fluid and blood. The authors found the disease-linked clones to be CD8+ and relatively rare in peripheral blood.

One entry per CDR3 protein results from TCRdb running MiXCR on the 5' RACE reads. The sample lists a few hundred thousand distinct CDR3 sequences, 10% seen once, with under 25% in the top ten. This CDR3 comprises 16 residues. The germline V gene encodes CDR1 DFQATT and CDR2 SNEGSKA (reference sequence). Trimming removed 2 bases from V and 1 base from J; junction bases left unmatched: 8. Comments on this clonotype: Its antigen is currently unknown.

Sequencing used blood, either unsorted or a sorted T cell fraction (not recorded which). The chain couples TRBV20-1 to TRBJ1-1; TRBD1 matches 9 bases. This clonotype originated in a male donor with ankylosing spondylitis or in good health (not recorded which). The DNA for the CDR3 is TGCAGTGCTAGAAGACCGGGACAGGGTCGGAACACTGAAGCTTTCTTT. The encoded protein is CSARRPGQGRNTEAFF.